This T cell receptor (beta chain) emerged from a study of shared clonotypes between healthy human individuals. Healthy HIV-negative adults with no recent acute infections or vaccinations were recruited as donors. The CDR3 spans 14 residues. Deep was the level used in running the assay. Measured with immunoSEQ multiplex PCR; TCRdb has only the in-frame clones, and not every one. The sample lists approximately 2.5 million clones, around 90% occurring once. This TCR was recovered from a man between 18 and 29 years old in good health. The sequenced material came from naive CD4+ T cells sorted from blood. Subset in this sample: CD45RA+ positively selected. V and J are TRBV7-5 and TRBJ1-1; TRBD1, the table's D call, lacks a check against the DNA. TRBV7-5 is tagged as a pseudogene. CDR3 sequence: CASSGGTENTEAFF. CDR3 bases: TGTGCCAGCAGTGGAGGGACAGAGAACACTGAAGCTTTCTTT.